This passage covers 22 T cell receptor beta chains from one sample sequenced in a study of cytomegalovirus exposure and HLA in healthy donors. 60 Vbeta and 13 Jbeta primers were used in PCR. Repertoires were generated with immunoSEQ multiplex PCR, while TCRdb's copy carries only in-frame clones and drops some. The sample holds about 130,000 clones. Input material: PBMCs. Receptors originate from a young man in good health and CMV-seronegative.

The rearrangement uses TRBV30 and TRBJ1-4; D perhaps matches TRBD1 (6 bases). Germline V gene sequence: CDR1 GTSNPN, CDR2 SVGIG (reference sequence). Trimming took off 6 bases at V and 10 bases at J, with 15 bases between the two ends. The CDR3 totals 12 residues. CDR3 bases: TGTGCCTGCGGACAGAGAGAAGGAAAACTGTTTTTT. Translating gives CACGQREGKLFF.

V usage is TRBV28 and J usage is TRBJ1-2; 7 positions match TRBD1. Looked up from germline, CDR1 is MDHEN and CDR2 is SYDVKM. This CDR3 is built from 13 residues. Trimming at V came to 5 bases and at J to 8 bases, leaving 8 bases not matched to a gene. The CDR3 protein is CASSITGAGGYTF. The DNA of the CDR3 is TGTGCCAGCAGTATCACAGGGGCCGGAGGCTACACCTTC.

The chain links TRBV27 to TRBJ1-5; TRBD1 agrees at 7 bases. The V gene end was trimmed by 6 bases and the J gene end by 0 bases; junction bases not matched to a gene: 8. The CDR3 has 16 amino acids. CDR1 MNHEY and CDR2 SMNVEV come from the germline V gene (reference sequence). For the CDR3, the DNA is TGTGCCAGCAGGGCAATGGGACAGAGTAGCAATCAGCCCCAGCATTTT. It yields the protein CASRAMGQSSNQPQHF.

The chain combines TRBV29-1 with TRBJ1-2, with D uncertain. This CDR3 contains 14 residues. CDR1 is SQVTM, CDR2 ANQGSEA, per germline. The V end lost 6 bases, the J end lost 4 bases, and 18 bases lay between the germline ends. The CDR3 loop reads CSVRPEDSGYGYTF. The CDR3 region has the DNA TGCAGCGTCCGCCCTGAGGATTCCGGCTATGGCTACACCTTC. The whole variable domain, remainder taken from reference TRBV29-1 and TRBJ1-2, is SAVISQKPSRDICQRGTSLTIQCQVDSQVTMMFWYRQQPGQSLTLIATANQGSEATYESGFVIDKFPISRPNLTFSTLTVSNMSPEDSSIYLCSVRPEDSGYGYTFGSGTRLTVV.

The chain is built from TRBV2 and TRBJ1-4, with D uncertain. From germline, CDR1 is SNHLY and CDR2 FYNNEI. CDR3 size: 11 residues. The V end was cut by 5 bases, the J end by 6 bases, with 4 bases between. The CDR3 sequence: CASSPDEKLFF. CDR3 sequence (DNA): TGTGCCAGCAGTCCTGATGAAAAACTGTTTTTT. Looking up the rest from reference TRBV2 and TRBJ1-4 gives the full variable domain: EPEVTQTPSHQVTQMGQEVILRCVPISNHLYFYWYRQILGQKVEFLVSFYNNEISEKSEIFDDQFSVERPDGSNFTLKIRSTKLEDSAMYFCASSPDEKLFFGSGTQLSVL.

The chain is built from TRBV18 and TRBJ2-5, with TRBD1 matching 10 bases. Germline lookup yields CDR1 KGHSH and CDR2 LQKENI. This CDR3 comprises 16 residues. V dropped 3 bases and J dropped 4; count of bases not matched to a gene: 8. Here the CDR3 DNA reads TGTGCCAGCTCACCTGGAGACAGGGGGCCATTAGAGACCCAGTACTTC. This gives the protein CASSPGDRGPLETQYF.

The CDR3 sequence: CASSEFQGNSPLHF. As DNA, the CDR3 is TGTGCCAGCAGTGAATTTCAGGGAAATTCACCCCTCCACTTT. The gene calls are TRBV25-1 and TRBJ1-6, with D perhaps matching TRBD1 (5 bases). Trimming shortened V by 1 base and J by 7 bases, and 8 bases separated the two germline ends. The V gene's germline CDR1 is MGHDK and CDR2 SYGVNS. The CDR3 contains 14 residues.

This chain links TRBV7-2 with TRBJ1-3; TRBD1 might be the D (6 bases). Per the germline V gene, CDR1 is SGHTA and CDR2 is FQGNSA. The CDR3 is 17 residues long. V was pared by 1 base and J by 0 bases, with 13 bases between. In DNA form, the CDR3 reads TGTGCCAGCAGCTTAGACCCTAGGACAGTCTCTGGAAACACCATATATTTT. It specifies CASSLDPRTVSGNTIYF.

V and J are TRBV6-1 and TRBJ2-1; 12 bases fit TRBD2. The CDR3 spans 17 residues. Germline V gene lookup returns CDR1 MNHNS and CDR2 SASEGT. The trim removed 3 bases at V and 0 bases at J, leaving 3 bases unmatched. The CDR3 loop is CASSDGLAGSSYNEQFF. Here the CDR3 DNA reads TGTGCCAGCAGTGACGGACTAGCGGGATCCTCCTACAATGAGCAGTTCTTC.

The chain employs TRBV13 and TRBJ2-3, with D perhaps TRBD2 (7 bases). V lost 5 bases and J 6 bases, leaving 15 bases between the germline ends. The CDR3 is 14 residues long. Germline assignment: CDR1 PRHDT and CDR2 FYEKMQ (reference sequence). For the CDR3, the DNA is TGTGCCAGCAGCCCCATCGGGGGGCTGGATACGCAGTATTTT. Translated, it gives CASSPIGGLDTQYF.

The chain is built from TRBV30 and TRBJ1-1, with D possibly matching TRBD1 (5 bases). The V end lost 1 base, the J end lost 1 base, and 10 bases lay between the germline ends. Germline V gene lookup returns CDR1 GTSNPN and CDR2 SVGIG (reference sequence). CDR3 length: 14 residues. The CDR3 is CAWSEGIGNTEAFF. In DNA, the CDR3 is TGTGCCTGGAGTGAGGGGATAGGGAACACTGAAGCTTTCTTT.

The chain couples TRBV30 to TRBJ1-1; maybe TRBD1 (5 bases). CDR3 length: 12 amino acids. Trimming stripped 5 bases from V and 0 bases from J, with 7 bases between. Germline CDR1 is GTSNPN and CDR2 is SVGIG (reference sequence). CDR3 DNA sequence: TGTGCCTGGGACAGTATGAACACTGAAGCTTTCTTT. Translated: CAWDSMNTEAFF. Together with reference TRBV30 and TRBJ1-1, the CDR3 gives the full variable domain: SQTIHQWPATLVQPVGSPLSLECTVEGTSNPNLYWYRQAAGRGLQLLFYSVGIGQISSEVPQNLSASRPQDRQFILSSKKLLLSDSGFYLCAWDSMNTEAFFGQGTRLTVV.

This sequence joins TRBV5-5 and TRBJ2-5; D is possibly TRBD2 (6 bases). Between the trimmed V and J ends, which lost 4 bases and 2 bases, there was a span of 15 bases. The CDR3 contains 15 residues. Germline V CDR1 and CDR2: SGHKS, YYEKEE (reference sequence). Here the CDR3 reads CASSPWDGGQETQYF. CDR3 DNA sequence: TGTGCCAGCAGCCCGTGGGACGGGGGACAAGAGACCCAGTACTTC.

The gene calls are TRBV5-1 and TRBJ2-7; 10 bases match TRBD1. The CDR3 is 13 amino acids. V shed 4 bases, J shed 7 bases, and the junction held 5 bases outside the gene matches. The germline gives CDR1 SGHRS, CDR2 YFSETQ. CDR3 protein: CASSTGQGREQYF. CDR3 coding DNA: TGCGCCAGCAGCACGGGACAGGGGCGTGAGCAGTACTTC.

The CDR3 DNA sequence: TGTGCCAGCAGTCCGGGCAGGGTAGACTATGGCTACACCTTC. Protein sequence: CASSPGRVDYGYTF. This chain uses TRBV7-9 with TRBJ1-2, with D tentatively TRBD1 (5 bases). Germline CDR1 and CDR2: SEHNR and FQNEAQ (reference sequence). CDR3 length equals 14 residues. With 6 bases removed from V and 3 bases from J, the gap between germline ends came to 14 bases.

J is TRBJ2-5 and V is TRBV30; 8 nucleotides match TRBD1. The length of the CDR3 is 13 residues. Germline values: CDR1 GTSNPN, CDR2 SVGIG (reference sequence). V was pared by 1 base and J by 5 bases, with 3 bases of the junction left unmatched. CDR3 coding DNA: TGTGCCTGGAGTGGACAGGGGTGGGAGACCCAGTACTTC. Its protein is CAWSGQGWETQYF.

The J gene is TRBJ2-5, the V gene TRBV6-1; TRBD1 matches 7 bases. Germline V lookup: CDR1 MNHNS, CDR2 SASEGT. After removal of 4 bases from V and 5 bases from J, the junction contained 4 bases not matched to a gene. The CDR3 totals 13 residues. The CDR3 nucleotides read TGTGCCAGCAGTGGACAGGGTTTGGAGACCCAGTACTTC. Translated, it gives CASSGQGLETQYF.

About this clone: Other DNA sequences in the sample encode the same CDR3. This chain links TRBV7-9 with TRBJ2-7; D is undetermined. Germline loops: CDR1 SEHNR, CDR2 FQNEAQ (reference sequence). Trimming removed 5 bases from V and 3 bases from J, with 5 bases in between. The CDR3 is made up of 11 amino acids. CDR3 sequence reads: CASSLNYEQYF. Written as DNA, the CDR3 is TGTGCCAGCAGCCTAAACTACGAGCAGTACTTC.

The CDR3 DNA is TGTGCCAGTAGTTCACCGGGACTAGCGGGAGAGGCGCAGTACTTC. It specifies CASSSPGLAGEAQYF. The rearrangement uses TRBV19 and TRBJ2-7, with 14 bases fitting TRBD2. Losses at the gene ends were 5 bases for V and 9 bases for J; bases not matched to a gene: 9. The CDR3 is made up of 15 amino acids. Germline V gene lookup returns CDR1 LNHDA and CDR2 SQIVND (reference sequence).

The rearrangement uses TRBV6-5 and TRBJ2-1; 10 nucleotides align to TRBD1. The V and J ends lost 2 bases and 9 bases, in that order; junction bases with no gene match: 4. Germline V gene lookup returns CDR1 MNHEY and CDR2 SVGAGI. The CDR3 is 14 amino acids. CDR3 region: CASSYGTGELEQFF. In DNA form, the CDR3 reads TGTGCCAGCAGTTACGGGACAGGGGAACTTGAGCAGTTCTTC.

This chain connects TRBV27 to TRBJ1-2, with TRBD1 identical over 12 bases. The CDR3 is 16 amino acids. Trimming at V came to 1 base and at J to 8 bases, leaving 8 bases not matched to a gene. Germline V gene sequence: CDR1 MNHEY, CDR2 SMNVEV (reference sequence). The CDR3 spells CASSLFRDRGLGGYTF. In DNA, the CDR3 is TGTGCCAGCAGTTTATTTCGGGACAGGGGGCTTGGGGGCTACACCTTC.

The J gene is TRBJ2-7, the V gene TRBV6-5; possible D gene TRBD1, 5 bases. The V end lost 2 bases, the J end lost 0 bases, and 11 bases lay between the germline ends. In germline, CDR1 is MNHEY, CDR2 SVGAGI. The CDR3 totals 15 residues. CDR3 bases: TGTGCCAGCAGTTACGGGGCGGATAACTCCTACGAGCAGTACTTC. The encoded protein is CASSYGADNSYEQYF.